The next 30 T cell receptor beta chains were all read from a single sample in a study of T cells in Graves' hyperthyroidism and ophthalmopathy. Amplification yielded TCR beta CDR3 regions, with RNA transcripts as the source. With the HTBI primer set, the TCR CDR3 went through a first round of RT-PCR. Each CDR3 protein is one row after TCRdb ran MiXCR on the multiplex PCR reads. The sample holds around 610,000 distinct CDR3 sequences, 14% to 15% seen once. The sequencing input was blood. Receptors were obtained from a woman aged 40 to 49 with Graves' ophthalmopathy.

This clonotype was seen at least ten times. This chain links TRBV28 with TRBJ1-5, with D maybe TRBD1 (5 bases). CDR1 is MDHEN, CDR2 SYDVKM, per germline. This CDR3 spans 15 amino acids. V dropped 9 bases and J dropped 0 bases, with 15 bases sitting between them. DNA of the CDR3: TGTGCCAGTAGTCAAGGGGAATATAGCAATCAGCCCCAGCATTTT. As protein: CASSQGEYSNQPQHF.

This clonotype was observed a handful of times. V gene TRBV20-1 combines with J gene TRBJ2-7, with D possibly TRBD2 on 5 matching bases. This CDR3 comprises 13 residues. V was trimmed by 4 bases and J by 3 bases, leaving 13 bases between them. CDR1 DFQATT and CDR2 SNEGSKA come from the germline V gene (reference sequence). As DNA, the CDR3 is TGCAGTGCTACCGGAGGCGCAGACTACGAGCAGTACTTC. Its protein product is CSATGGADYEQYF.

This sequence joins TRBV30 and TRBJ1-5; D remains ambiguous. V was pared by 4 bases and J by 4 bases, with 11 bases between. Germline CDR1 and CDR2: GTSNPN and SVGIG (reference sequence). The CDR3 spans 13 residues. As DNA, the CDR3 is TGTGCCTGGACGGGTAGGGAGAATCAGCCCCAGCATTTT. It specifies CAWTGRENQPQHF.

The table lists this clonotype with many counts. The chain couples TRBV12-3 or TRBV12-4 to TRBJ1-6, with TRBD1 identical over 8 bases. CDR3 size: 14 residues. The trim removed 1 base at V and 7 bases at J, leaving 0 bases unmatched. The CDR3 coding sequence is TGTGCCAGCAGTTTAGGGGACAGGAATTCACCCCTCCACTTT. Residues: CASSLGDRNSPLHF.

The rearrangement uses TRBV2 and TRBJ1-1; 8 bases match TRBD1. Germline CDR1 SNHLY, CDR2 FYNNEI. V shed 11 bases and J 4 bases; nucleotides not matched to a gene: 9. The CDR3 loop spans 13 amino acids. CDR3 nucleotide sequence: TGTGCCGGACAGGGAACGATGGCCACTGAAGCTTTCTTT. This gives the protein CAGQGTMATEAFF.

The gene calls are TRBV27 and TRBJ1-5, with D unresolved. The ends were cut back, 2 bases at V and 7 bases at J, with 15 bases in the middle. CDR1 is MNHEY, CDR2 SMNVEV, per germline (reference sequence). The CDR3 loop spans 15 amino acids. CDR3 loop: CASSLGAGLTQPQHF. The CDR3 nucleotides are TGTGCCAGCAGTTTAGGCGCGGGTCTCACCCAGCCCCAGCATTTT.

The V call is TRBV12-3 or TRBV12-4, the J call TRBJ1-2; 8 bases line up with TRBD1. The CDR3 has 15 amino acids. Trimming took 8 bases from V and 4 from J; bases not matched to a gene: 12. CDR3 in amino acids: CASSYTPTGGYGYTF. CDR3 DNA: TGTGCCAGCTCCTACACGCCAACAGGGGGCTATGGCTACACCTTC.

This clonotype has more than one count but fewer than ten. The V call is TRBV6-5, the J call TRBJ1-2; no reliable D call. The CDR3 has 13 amino acids. Trimming stripped 2 bases from V and 8 bases from J, with 12 bases between. Per the germline V gene, CDR1 is MNHEY and CDR2 is SVGAGI. CDR3 in DNA: TGTGCCAGCAGTTACGTGGGAGGGAGAGGCTACACCTTC. Protein product: CASSYVGGRGYTF.

The J gene is TRBJ2-7, the V gene TRBV27, with 12 bases fitting TRBD2. The CDR3 is 16 residues long. Germline CDR1 is MNHEY and CDR2 is SMNVEV (reference sequence). The V segment lost 2 bases and the J segment 3 bases; nucleotides outside the gene matches: 5. DNA for the CDR3: TGTGCCAGCAGTTTAAAGGGACTAGCGGGCTTCTACGAGCAGTACTTC. Its translation is CASSLKGLAGFYEQYF.

A word on this clonotype: Here the CDR3 omits its conserved ending phenylalanine or tryptophan, so a read error is the likely source. This chain uses TRBV12-3 or TRBV12-4 with TRBJ1-1; D is ambiguous. The germline V and J ends were trimmed by 6 bases and 1 base, with 12 bases remaining between them. The CDR3 totals 14 residues. Written as DNA, the CDR3 is TGTGCCAGCAGCGCCCTACCACAGAACACTGAAGCTTTCGTT. Translating gives CASSALPQNTEAFV.

The chain recombines TRBV13 with TRBJ1-1; a possible D gene is TRBD1 (5 bases). V was pared by 5 bases and J by 5 bases, with 15 bases between. CDR3 length: 14 amino acids. Germline V gene data show CDR1 as PRHDT and CDR2 as FYEKMQ (reference sequence). The CDR3 loop is CASSPGFRGTEAFF. Here the CDR3 DNA reads TGTGCCAGCAGCCCCGGGTTTCGGGGGACTGAAGCTTTCTTT.

This clonotype came up many times. V and J are TRBV19 and TRBJ2-5; D is perhaps TRBD1 or TRBD2 (5 bases each). V was shortened by 3 bases and J by 4 bases, with 15 bases between the two germline ends. From germline, CDR1 is LNHDA and CDR2 SQIVND (reference sequence). The CDR3 sequence is 15 residues long. This CDR3 is CASSISGQRGETQYF. The DNA of the CDR3 is TGTGCCAGTAGTATTTCTGGCCAGAGGGGAGAGACCCAGTACTTC.

This chain uses TRBV15 with TRBJ2-2; D is ambiguous. Germline-derived CDR1 and CDR2 are LNHNV and YYDKDF (reference sequence). This CDR3 is 14 amino acids long. Trimming removed 3 bases at V and 4 bases at J, with 9 bases between. The CDR3 here is CATSSRSTTGELFF. For the CDR3, the DNA is TGTGCCACCAGCAGCCGCTCCACCACCGGGGAGCTGTTTTTT.

There are many counts of this clonotype. This chain joins TRBV6-1 and TRBJ1-1; D possibly corresponds to TRBD1 (6 bases). Deletions cut 4 bases from V and 4 bases from J, with 7 bases between. The CDR3 extends over 12 amino acids. Germline V gene lookup returns CDR1 MNHNS and CDR2 SASEGT. The DNA of the CDR3 is TGTGCCAGCAGTGCAGGGGTCACTGAAGCTTTCTTT. Amino acids: CASSAGVTEAFF.

This clonotype was counted many times. The CDR3 DNA is TGCGCCAGCAGCTTGGTTGGCACTGGGGACACTGAAGCTTTCTTT. It encodes CASSLVGTGDTEAFF. This chain connects TRBV5-1 to TRBJ1-1; the D is unclear. Trimming pared 0 bases from V and 3 bases from J, leaving 12 bases between. Looked up from germline, CDR1 is SGHRS and CDR2 is YFSETQ. The CDR3 runs 15 residues. Variable domain in full (rest from reference TRBV5-1 and TRBJ1-1): KAGVTQTPRYLIKTRGQQVTLSCSPISGHRSVSWYQQTPGQGLQFLFEYFSETQRNKGNFPGRFSGRQFSNSRSEMNVSTLELGDSALYLCASSLVGTGDTEAFFGQGTRLTVV.

This clonotype was detected ten times or more. The genes are TRBV2 and TRBJ2-7; no clear D gene. The germline V gene has CDR1 SNHLY and CDR2 FYNNEI. CDR3 length equals 14 residues. Trimming removed 0 bases at V and 5 bases at J, with 11 bases between. The CDR3 DNA reads as TGTGCCAGCAGTGAAGCGCTTCGGGTTCACGAGCAGTACTTC. Translated: CASSEALRVHEQYF.

The genes are TRBV29-1 and TRBJ1-1; 8 nucleotides match TRBD1. Trimming cost V 4 bases and J 4 bases; bases outside gene matches: 8. The CDR3 spans 14 residues. Germline assignment: CDR1 SQVTM and CDR2 ANQGSEA. The CDR3 loop reads CSVGLWTGFTEAFF. CDR3 nucleotide sequence: TGCAGCGTTGGTTTATGGACAGGGTTCACTGAAGCTTTCTTT. The full variable domain, with the rest looked up from reference TRBV29-1 and TRBJ1-1, is SAVISQKPSRDICQRGTSLTIQCQVDSQVTMMFWYRQQPGQSLTLIATANQGSEATYESGFVIDKFPISRPNLTFSTLTVSNMSPEDSSIYLCSVGLWTGFTEAFFGQGTRLTVV.

The sample holds many counts of this clonotype. The CDR3, as DNA: TGCAGCGGACGTCTGCCCATAGCGGGAGTGGGCGGAGAGACCCAGTACTTC. Translation gives CSGRLPIAGVGGETQYF. The rearrangement uses TRBV20-1 and TRBJ2-5; 9 nucleotides align to TRBD2. There are 17 residues in the CDR3. Germline CDR1 and CDR2: DFQATT and SNEGSKA (reference sequence).

This clonotype came up many times. This rearrangement joins TRBV28 to TRBJ2-7; D is possibly TRBD2 (5 bases). Deletions cut 4 bases from V and 5 bases from J, with 18 bases between. Germline V gene data show CDR1 as MDHEN and CDR2 as SYDVKM. There are 15 residues in the CDR3. CDR3 protein: CASSSLLGSSHEQYF. The CDR3 DNA reads as TGTGCCAGCAGTTCCCTACTAGGATCGAGCCACGAGCAGTACTTC.

There are many counts of this clonotype. This chain joins TRBV7-9 and TRBJ2-7, with 12 bases that match TRBD1. The germline V gene encodes CDR1 SEHNR and CDR2 FQNEAQ (reference sequence). The junction had 8 bases not matched to a gene; V was cut back by 5 bases and J by 6 bases. The CDR3 totals 15 residues. CDR3 sequence reads: CASSPARDRGPEQYF. CDR3 nucleotide sequence: TGTGCCAGCAGCCCAGCCCGGGACAGGGGGCCCGAGCAGTACTTC.

This clonotype came up many times. This chain uses TRBV27 with TRBJ1-5; D unresolved. From germline, CDR1 is MNHEY and CDR2 SMNVEV (reference sequence). Trimming removed 4 bases from V and 7 bases from J, with 11 bases in between. CDR3 length equals 13 residues. The chain's CDR3 is CASSSDVDQPQHF. The CDR3 coding sequence is TGTGCCAGCAGTTCGGACGTGGACCAGCCCCAGCATTTT.

The rearrangement joins TRBV11-1 to TRBJ1-5; 9 positions match TRBD1. This CDR3 has 16 residues. Germline CDR1 reads SGHAT; CDR2 reads FQDESV (reference sequence). The V gene end was trimmed by 6 bases and the J gene end by 6 bases; junction bases not matched to a gene: 12. The CDR3 nucleotides read TGTGCCAGCAGACAACGGAACAGGGGGCTTAGTCAGCCCCAGCATTTT. The encoded protein is CASRQRNRGLSQPQHF. Full variable domain (rest looked up from reference TRBV11-1 and TRBJ1-5): EAEVAQSPRYKITEKSQAVAFWCDPISGHATLYWYRQILGQGPELLVQFQDESVVDDSQLPKDRFSAERLKGVDSTLKIQPAELGDSAMYLCASRQRNRGLSQPQHFGDGTRLSIL.

The sample holds many counts of this clonotype. The genes are TRBV7-8 and TRBJ2-7, with 7 bases that match TRBD1. The CDR3 runs to 13 residues. CDR1 is SGHVS, CDR2 FQNEAQ, per germline. After removal of 5 bases from V and 4 bases from J, the junction contained 5 bases not matched to a gene. The CDR3 region is CASSPRDRYEQYF. The DNA for the CDR3 is TGTGCCAGCAGCCCGAGGGACAGATACGAGCAGTACTTC.

In its sample, this clonotype was seen many times. This chain joins TRBV10-3 and TRBJ2-5; D might be TRBD2 (5 bases). The V end was cut by 6 bases, the J end by 5 bases, with 16 bases between. Germline assignment: CDR1 ENHRY and CDR2 SYGVKD. The CDR3 is 14 residues long. The CDR3 DNA reads as TGTGCCATCAGCGATTCGGCAGGCGGGGAGACCCAGTACTTC. Protein: CAISDSAGGETQYF.

This clonotype was seen a few times. The chain employs TRBV12-3 or TRBV12-4 and TRBJ1-2; tentative D call: TRBD1 (5 bases). Deletions cut 4 bases from V and 5 bases from J, with 11 bases between. The CDR3 sequence is 13 residues long. The CDR3 sequence: CASSSGTEYGYTF. The CDR3 region has the DNA TGTGCCAGCAGTTCCGGGACGGAGTATGGCTACACCTTC.

This clonotype was observed a few times. The chain combines TRBV12-3 or TRBV12-4 with TRBJ1-1; D unresolved. V was clipped by 5 bases and J by 1 base, with 11 bases between them. The CDR3 sequence is 14 residues long. The DNA for the CDR3 is TGTGCCAGCAGTCCTATTACCCAGAACACTGAAGCTTTCTTT. It yields the protein CASSPITQNTEAFF.

This clonotype was seen at least ten times. The genes are TRBV2 and TRBJ2-1, with D unresolved. Germline-derived CDR1 and CDR2 are SNHLY and FYNNEI. The ends were cut back, 7 bases at V and 1 base at J, with 8 bases in the middle. The CDR3 length is 13 residues. CDR3 nucleotide sequence: TGTGCCAGCACGGAGACATCCTACAATGAGCAGTTCTTC. It yields the protein CASTETSYNEQFF.

There are a few counts of this clonotype. The V call is TRBV6-5, the J call TRBJ2-2; TRBD2 matches 10 bases. The V and J ends lost 2 bases and 5 bases, in that order; junction bases with no gene match: 5. CDR3 size: 16 residues. CDR1 and CDR2 (germline): MNHEY, SVGAGI. For the CDR3, the DNA is TGTGCCAGCAGTTACCGAGCGGGAGGGTCGACCGGGGAGCTGTTTTTT. Translation: CASSYRAGGSTGELFF.

The genes are TRBV10-3 and TRBJ2-7; D is possibly TRBD2 (5 bases). There are 15 residues in the CDR3. Trimming removed 3 bases at V and 6 bases at J, with 18 bases between. Per the germline V gene, CDR1 is ENHRY and CDR2 is SYGVKD. This CDR3 reads CAISDRASPAGEQYF. The CDR3 nucleotides are TGTGCCATCAGTGATCGGGCCTCACCGGCGGGCGAGCAGTACTTC.

This clonotype has only a few counts. The CDR3 DNA sequence: TGTGCCAGCAGTTCCCTAGGCGGGGGTTACACAGATACGCAGTATTTT. Its protein product is CASSSLGGGYTDTQYF. The chain is built from TRBV28 and TRBJ2-3, with 7 bases lining up with TRBD2. The CDR3 is 16 residues long. The V gene's germline CDR1 is MDHEN and CDR2 SYDVKM. V lost 4 bases to trimming and J lost 2 bases; unmatched junction nucleotides: 9.